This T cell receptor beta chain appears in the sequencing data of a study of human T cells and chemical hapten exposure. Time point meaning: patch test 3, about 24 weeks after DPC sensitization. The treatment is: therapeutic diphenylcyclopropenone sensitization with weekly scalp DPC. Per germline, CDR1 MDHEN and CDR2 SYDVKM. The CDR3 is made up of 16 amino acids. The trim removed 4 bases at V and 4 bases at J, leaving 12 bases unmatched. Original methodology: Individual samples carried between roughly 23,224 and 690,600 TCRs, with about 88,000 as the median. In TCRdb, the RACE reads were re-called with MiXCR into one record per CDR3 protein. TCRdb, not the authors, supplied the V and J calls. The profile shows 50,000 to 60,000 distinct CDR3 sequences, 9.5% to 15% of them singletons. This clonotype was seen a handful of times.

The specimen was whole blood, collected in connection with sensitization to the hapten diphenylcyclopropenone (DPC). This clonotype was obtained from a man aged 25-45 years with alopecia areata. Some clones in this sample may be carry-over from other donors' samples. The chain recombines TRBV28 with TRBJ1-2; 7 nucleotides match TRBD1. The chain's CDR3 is CASSYPEGAQVYGYTF. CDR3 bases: TGTGCCAGCAGTTACCCGGAGGGGGCCCAGGTCTATGGCTACACCTTC.